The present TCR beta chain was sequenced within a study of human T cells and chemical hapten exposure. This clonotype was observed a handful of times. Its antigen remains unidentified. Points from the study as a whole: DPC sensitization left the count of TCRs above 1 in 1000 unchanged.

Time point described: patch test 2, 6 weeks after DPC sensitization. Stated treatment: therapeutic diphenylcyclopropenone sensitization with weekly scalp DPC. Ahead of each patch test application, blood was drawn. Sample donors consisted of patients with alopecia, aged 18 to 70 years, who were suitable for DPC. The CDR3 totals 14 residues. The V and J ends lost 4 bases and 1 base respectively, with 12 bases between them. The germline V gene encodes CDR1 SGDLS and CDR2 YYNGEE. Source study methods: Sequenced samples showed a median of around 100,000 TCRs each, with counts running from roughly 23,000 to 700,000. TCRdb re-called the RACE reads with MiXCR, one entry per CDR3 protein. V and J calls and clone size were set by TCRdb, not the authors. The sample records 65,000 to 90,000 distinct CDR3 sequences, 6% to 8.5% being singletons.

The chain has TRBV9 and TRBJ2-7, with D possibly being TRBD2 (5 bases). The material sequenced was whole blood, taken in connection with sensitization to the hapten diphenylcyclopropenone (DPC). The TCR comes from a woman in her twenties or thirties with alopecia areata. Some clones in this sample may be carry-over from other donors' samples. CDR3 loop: CASSPGSGSYEQYF. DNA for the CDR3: TGTGCCAGCAGCCCGGGTTCGGGGTCCTACGAGCAGTACTTC.